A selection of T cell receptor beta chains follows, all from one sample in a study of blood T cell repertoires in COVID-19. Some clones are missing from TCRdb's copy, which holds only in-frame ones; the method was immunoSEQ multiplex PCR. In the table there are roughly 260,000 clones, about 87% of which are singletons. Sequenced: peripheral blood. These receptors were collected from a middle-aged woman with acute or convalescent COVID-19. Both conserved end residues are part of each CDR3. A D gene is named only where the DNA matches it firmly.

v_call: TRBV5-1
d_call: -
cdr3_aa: CASSLDSSYFSGANVLTF

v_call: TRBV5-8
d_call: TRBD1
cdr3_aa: CASTPRGGQTDTQYF

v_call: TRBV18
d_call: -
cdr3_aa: CASSPTEQGTEAFF

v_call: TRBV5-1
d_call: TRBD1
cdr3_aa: CASSMGQPNQPQHF

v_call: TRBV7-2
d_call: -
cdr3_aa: CASSPPPFAGRETQYF

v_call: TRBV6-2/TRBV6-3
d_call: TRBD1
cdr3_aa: CASRYGTGGANTGELFF

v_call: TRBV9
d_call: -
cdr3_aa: CASSVGRGTEAFF

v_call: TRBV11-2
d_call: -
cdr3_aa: CASSHRDIYNSPLHF

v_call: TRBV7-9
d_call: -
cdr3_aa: CASSSSLIRDTSNTGELFF

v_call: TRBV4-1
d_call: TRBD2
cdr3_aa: CASSQPGRGGAAAAQYF

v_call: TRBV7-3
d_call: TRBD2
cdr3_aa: CASSKTGGTSWGTQYF

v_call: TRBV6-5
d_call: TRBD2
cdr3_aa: CASLFPRGRQETQYF